The entry that follows covers one T cell receptor (beta chain) sequence. The antigen remains undetermined. The naive CD8 fraction comprised CD45RO-negative cells positively selected for CCR7 and excluded terminally differentiated effector memory CD45RA+ cells. The study enrolled healthy HIV-negative adults without recent acute infections or vaccinations as donors. Genomic DNA belonging to each subset was distributed in equal measure over several immunoSEQ plates. The repertoire was sequenced with immunoSEQ multiplex PCR; TCRdb's copy has only in-frame clones and lacks some. The sample contains fewer than 850,000 clones, about 97% of which appear only once. This sample stems from a study of shared clonotypes between healthy human individuals. Whole-study findings and limits: Investigators collected only blood, and repertoires in tissues likely differ. Represented diversity (both genetic and exposure-history) was limited by the small number of donors.

The sample was naive CD8+ T cells sorted from blood. The sequence derives from a man aged 30 to 39 in good health.

CDR3 sequence: CASRSWSYEQYF. In DNA, the CDR3 is TGTGCCAGCAGATCCTGGTCCTACGAGCAGTACTTC. V is TRBV6-1 and J is TRBJ2-7, with unresolved D. This CDR3 has 12 amino acids. CDR1 is MNHNS and CDR2 is SASEGT in the germline V gene. V was pared by 6 bases and J by 1 base, with 7 bases between.